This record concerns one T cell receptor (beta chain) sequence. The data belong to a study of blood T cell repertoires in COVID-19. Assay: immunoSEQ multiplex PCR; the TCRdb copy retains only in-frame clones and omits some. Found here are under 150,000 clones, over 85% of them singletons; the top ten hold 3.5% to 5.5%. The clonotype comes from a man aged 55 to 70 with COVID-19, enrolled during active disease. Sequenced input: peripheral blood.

The CDR3 DNA reads as TGTGCCAGCAGCACGGGACTAGCGGTTGAGCAGTTCTTC. Translating it yields CASSTGLAVEQFF. This sequence joins TRBV9 and TRBJ2-1, with 11 nucleotides matching TRBD2. The CDR3 totals 13 residues. V lost 4 bases to trimming and J lost 9 bases; unmatched junction nucleotides: 3. The germline gives CDR1 SGDLS, CDR2 YYNGEE. Complete variable domain (other parts from reference TRBV9 and TRBJ2-1): DSGVTQTPKHLITATGQRVTLRCSPRSGDLSVYWYQQSLDQGLQFLIQYYNGEERAKGNILERFSAQQFPDLHSELNLSSLELGDSALYFCASSTGLAVEQFFGPGTRLTVL.